This TCR beta chain stems from a study of T cells in Graves' hyperthyroidism and ophthalmopathy. Thyroid ultrasound and orbital computed tomography, with clinical symptoms and serum thyroxine and TRAb, informed diagnoses. Authors of the study amplified TCR beta CDR3 regions from RNA transcripts. A first-round RT-PCR of the TCR CDR3 used the HTBI primer set. TCRdb independently ran MiXCR on the multiplex PCR reads; one entry per CDR3 protein. The table includes almost 600,000 distinct CDR3 sequences, roughly 46% detected once. The germline V and J ends were trimmed by 4 bases and 6 bases, with 11 bases remaining between them. The length of the CDR3 is 13 residues. Germline V gene data show CDR1 as SGHRS and CDR2 as YFSETQ.

This clonotype originated in a woman under 30 with Graves' hyperthyroidism. The chain carries TRBV5-1 and TRBJ2-1, with a tentative D call TRBD2 (6 bases). Sample: peripheral blood or thyroid tissue (not recorded which). In DNA form, the CDR3 reads TGCGCCAGCAGCCCGGGGGTGCCCAATGAGCAGTTCTTC. It translates to CASSPGVPNEQFF.